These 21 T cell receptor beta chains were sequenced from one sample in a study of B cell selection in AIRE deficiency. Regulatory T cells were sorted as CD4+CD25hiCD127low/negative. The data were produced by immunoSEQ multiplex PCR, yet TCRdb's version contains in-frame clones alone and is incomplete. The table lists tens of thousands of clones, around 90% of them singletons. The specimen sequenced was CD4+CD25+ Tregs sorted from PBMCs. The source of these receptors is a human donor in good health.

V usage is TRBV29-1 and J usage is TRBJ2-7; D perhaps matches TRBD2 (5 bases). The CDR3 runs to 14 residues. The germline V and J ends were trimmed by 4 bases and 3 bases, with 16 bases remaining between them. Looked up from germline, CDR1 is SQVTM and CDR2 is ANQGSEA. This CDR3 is CSVVGSGVYYEQYF. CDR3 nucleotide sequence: TGCAGCGTTGTGGGGAGTGGGGTGTACTACGAGCAGTACTTC.

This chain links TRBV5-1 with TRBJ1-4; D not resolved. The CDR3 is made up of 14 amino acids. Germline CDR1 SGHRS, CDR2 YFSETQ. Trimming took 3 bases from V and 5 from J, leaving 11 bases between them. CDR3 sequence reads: CASSSKVGNEKLFF. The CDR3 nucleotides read TGCGCCAGCAGCTCGAAAGTGGGGAATGAAAAACTGTTTTTT.

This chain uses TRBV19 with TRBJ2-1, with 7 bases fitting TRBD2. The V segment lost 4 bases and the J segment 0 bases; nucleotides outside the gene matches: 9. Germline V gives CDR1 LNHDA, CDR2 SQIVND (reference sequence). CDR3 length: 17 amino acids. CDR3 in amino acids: CASSNFAGVTSYNEQFF. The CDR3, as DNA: TGTGCCAGTAGTAATTTCGCGGGAGTGACCTCCTACAATGAGCAGTTCTTC.

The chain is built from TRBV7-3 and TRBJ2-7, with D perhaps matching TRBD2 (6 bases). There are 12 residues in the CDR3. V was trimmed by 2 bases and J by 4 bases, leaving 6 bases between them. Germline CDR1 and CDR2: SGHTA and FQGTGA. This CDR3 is CASSLRGYEQYF. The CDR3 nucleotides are TGTGCCAGCAGCTTACGGGGGTACGAGCAGTACTTC.

DNA for the CDR3: TGTGCCAGCAACACGGGAGTTGGCTACACCTTC. Translated, it gives CASNTGVGYTF. The chain combines TRBV6-5 with TRBJ1-2, with D hard to call. Germline V gives CDR1 MNHEY, CDR2 SVGAGI. The CDR3 covers 11 residues. V shed 7 bases and J shed 7 bases, with 10 bases lying between them.

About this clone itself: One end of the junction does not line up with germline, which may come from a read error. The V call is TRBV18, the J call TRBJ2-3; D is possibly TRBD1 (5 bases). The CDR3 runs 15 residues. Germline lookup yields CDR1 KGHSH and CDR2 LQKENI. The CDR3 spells CASSPTEYPTATQYF. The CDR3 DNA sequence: TGTGCCAGCTCACCGACAGAATACCCGACAGCTACGCAGTATTTT. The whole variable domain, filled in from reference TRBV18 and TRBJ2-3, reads NAGVMQNPRHLVRRRGQEARLRCSPMKGHSHVYWYRQLPEEGLKFMVYLQKENIIDESGMPKERFSAEFPKEGPSILRIQQVVRGDSAAYFCASSPTEYPTATQYFGPGTRLTVL.

CDR3 amino acids: CASRYRDRFYGYTF. For the CDR3, the DNA is TGCGCCAGCAGGTACCGGGACAGATTCTATGGCTACACCTTC. This chain connects TRBV5-1 to TRBJ1-2, with TRBD1 identical over 7 bases. The ends lost 5 bases at V and 4 bases at J; junction bases unmatched: 8. In germline, CDR1 is SGHRS, CDR2 YFSETQ. The CDR3 extends over 14 amino acids.

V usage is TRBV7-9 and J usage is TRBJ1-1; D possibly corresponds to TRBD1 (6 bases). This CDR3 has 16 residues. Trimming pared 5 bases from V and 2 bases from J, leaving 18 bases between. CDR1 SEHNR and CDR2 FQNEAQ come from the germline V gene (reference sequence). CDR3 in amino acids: CASSPRITGFNTEAFF. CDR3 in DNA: TGTGCCAGCAGCCCAAGAATCACAGGGTTTAACACTGAAGCTTTCTTT.

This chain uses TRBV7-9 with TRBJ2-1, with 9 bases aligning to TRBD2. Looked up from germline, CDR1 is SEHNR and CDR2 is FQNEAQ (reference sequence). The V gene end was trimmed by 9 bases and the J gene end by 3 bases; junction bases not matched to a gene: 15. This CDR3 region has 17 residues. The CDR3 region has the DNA TGTGCCAGTAAATATACCTCACTAGCGGGCCTCTACAATGAGCAGTTCTTC. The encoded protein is CASKYTSLAGLYNEQFF.

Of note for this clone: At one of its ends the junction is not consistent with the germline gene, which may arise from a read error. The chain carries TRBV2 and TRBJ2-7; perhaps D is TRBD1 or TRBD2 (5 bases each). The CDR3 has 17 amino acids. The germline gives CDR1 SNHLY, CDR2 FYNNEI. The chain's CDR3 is CASSEEAGTASSYEQYF. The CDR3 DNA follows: TGTGCCAGCAGCGAAGAAGCCGGGACGGCAAGCTCCTACGAGCAGTACTTC.

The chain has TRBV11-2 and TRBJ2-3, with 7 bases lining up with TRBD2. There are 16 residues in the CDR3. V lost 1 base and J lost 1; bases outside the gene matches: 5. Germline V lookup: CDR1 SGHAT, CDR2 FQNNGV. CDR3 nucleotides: TGTGCCAGCAGCTTAGTGTGGGGGAGGGGCACAGATACGCAGTATTTT. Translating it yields CASSLVWGRGTDTQYF.

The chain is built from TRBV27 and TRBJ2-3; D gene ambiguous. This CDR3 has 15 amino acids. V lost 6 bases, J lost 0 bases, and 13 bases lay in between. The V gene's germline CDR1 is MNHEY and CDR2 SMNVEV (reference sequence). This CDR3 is CASRGSGSSTDTQYF. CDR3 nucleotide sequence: TGTGCCAGCAGGGGGTCCGGATCTAGCACAGATACGCAGTATTTT.

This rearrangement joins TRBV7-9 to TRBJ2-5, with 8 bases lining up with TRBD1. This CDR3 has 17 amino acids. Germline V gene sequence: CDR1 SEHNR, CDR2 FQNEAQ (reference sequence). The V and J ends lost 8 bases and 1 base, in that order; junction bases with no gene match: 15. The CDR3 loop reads CASHLIWTGTLQETQYF. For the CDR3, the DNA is TGTGCCAGCCATCTAATTTGGACAGGGACGCTCCAAGAGACCCAGTACTTC.

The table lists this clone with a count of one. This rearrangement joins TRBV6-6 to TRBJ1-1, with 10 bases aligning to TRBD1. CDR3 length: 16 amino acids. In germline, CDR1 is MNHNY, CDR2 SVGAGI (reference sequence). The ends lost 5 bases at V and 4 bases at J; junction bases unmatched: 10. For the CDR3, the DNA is TGTGCCAGCAGTCCATGGACAGGGGGAGGGTTCACTGAAGCTTTCTTT. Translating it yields CASSPWTGGGFTEAFF.

The CDR3 loop reads CASRPGGGGPGELFF. The CDR3 coding sequence is TGTGCCAGCAGACCCGGAGGTGGTGGGCCCGGGGAGCTGTTTTTT. J is TRBJ2-2 and V is TRBV5-4; a weak D match, TRBD2 (5 bases). CDR3 size: 15 residues. Germline CDR1 SGHNT, CDR2 YYREEE (reference sequence). Trimming took 5 bases from V and 6 from J, leaving 17 bases between them.

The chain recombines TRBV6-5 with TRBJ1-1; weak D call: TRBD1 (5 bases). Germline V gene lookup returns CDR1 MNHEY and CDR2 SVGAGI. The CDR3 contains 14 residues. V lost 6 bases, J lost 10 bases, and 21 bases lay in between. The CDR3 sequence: CASRPWGVEFVAFF. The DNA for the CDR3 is TGTGCCAGCAGACCCTGGGGGGTTGAGTTTGTAGCTTTCTTT.

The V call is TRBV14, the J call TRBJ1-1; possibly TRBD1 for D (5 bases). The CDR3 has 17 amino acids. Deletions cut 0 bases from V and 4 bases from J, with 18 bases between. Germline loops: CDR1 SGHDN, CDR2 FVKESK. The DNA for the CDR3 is TGTGCCAGCAGCCAAGATCAGGGAATGGGATGGGGCACTGAAGCTTTCTTT. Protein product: CASSQDQGMGWGTEAFF.

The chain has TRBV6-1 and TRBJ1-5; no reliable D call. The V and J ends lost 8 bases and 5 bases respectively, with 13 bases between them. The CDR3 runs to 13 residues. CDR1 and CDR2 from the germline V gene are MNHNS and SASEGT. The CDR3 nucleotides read TGTGCCAGCCGACCGGGATTTGATCAGCCCCAGCATTTT. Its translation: CASRPGFDQPQHF.

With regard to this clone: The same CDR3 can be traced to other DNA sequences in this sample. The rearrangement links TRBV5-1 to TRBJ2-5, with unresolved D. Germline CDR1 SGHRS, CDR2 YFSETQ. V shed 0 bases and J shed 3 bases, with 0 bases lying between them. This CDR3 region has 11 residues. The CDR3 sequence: CASSLEETQYF. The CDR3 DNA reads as TGCGCCAGCAGCTTGGAAGAGACCCAGTACTTC. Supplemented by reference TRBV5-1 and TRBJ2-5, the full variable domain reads KAGVTQTPRYLIKTRGQQVTLSCSPISGHRSVSWYQQTPGQGLQFLFEYFSETQRNKGNFPGRFSGRQFSNSRSEMNVSTLELGDSALYLCASSLEETQYFGPGTRLLVL.

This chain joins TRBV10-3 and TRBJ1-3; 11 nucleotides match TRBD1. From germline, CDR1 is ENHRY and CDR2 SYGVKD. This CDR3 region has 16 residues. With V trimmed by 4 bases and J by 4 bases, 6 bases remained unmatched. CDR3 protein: CAISGTGGAIGNTIYF. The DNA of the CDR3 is TGTGCCATCAGTGGGACAGGGGGCGCGATAGGAAACACCATATATTTT.

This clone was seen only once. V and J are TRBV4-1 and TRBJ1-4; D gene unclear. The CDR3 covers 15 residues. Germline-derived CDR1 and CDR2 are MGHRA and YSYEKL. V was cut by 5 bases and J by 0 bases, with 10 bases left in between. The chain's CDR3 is CASSGRVTTNEKLFF. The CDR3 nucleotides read TGCGCCAGCAGCGGGAGGGTGACAACTAATGAAAAACTGTTTTTT.